This passage covers 13 T cell receptor beta chains from one sample sequenced in a study of blood T cell repertoires in COVID-19. The table came from immunoSEQ multiplex PCR; TCRdb's copy has only in-frame clones and leaves some out. The profile shows over 600,000 clones, 85% to 90% of them singletons. Material: peripheral blood. The origin of the receptors is a young woman with acute or convalescent COVID-19.

J is TRBJ1-1 and V is TRBV3-1 (or the pseudogene TRBV3-2); the match to TRBD1 covers 9 bases. This CDR3 spans 14 amino acids. The germline CDR1 and CDR2 sequences are LGHDT and YNNKEL (reference sequence). V was clipped by 4 bases and J by 5 bases; unmatched bases: 5. The CDR3, as DNA: TGTGCCAGCAGCCGGACAGGGGAAGGGACTGAAGCTTTCTTT. Encoded protein: CASSRTGEGTEAFF.

The rearrangement uses TRBV5-1 and TRBJ2-2, with 10 bases aligning to TRBD1. The CDR3 loop spans 16 amino acids. V trimming: 3 bases; J trimming: 4 bases; junction bases outside the gene matches: 6. CDR1 is SGHRS, CDR2 YFSETQ, per germline. As DNA, the CDR3 is TGCGCCAGCAGCTCCCGACAGGGGGCGATCACCGGGGAGCTGTTTTTT. This codes for CASSSRQGAITGELFF.

V usage is TRBV6-6 and J usage is TRBJ2-1; 10 bases are shared with TRBD1. From germline, CDR1 is MNHNY and CDR2 SVGAGI (reference sequence). V gave up 2 bases and J gave up 8 bases; unmatched junction bases: 6. The CDR3 loop spans 15 amino acids. In nucleotides, the CDR3 is TGTGCCAGCAGTTACCCCAGGACAGGGGGACATGAGCAGTTCTTC. This codes for CASSYPRTGGHEQFF.

The V call is TRBV9, the J call TRBJ2-3, with D perhaps matching TRBD2 (5 bases). The CDR3 consists of 16 residues. With 0 bases removed from V and 2 bases from J, the gap between germline ends came to 13 bases. CDR1 and CDR2 (germline): SGDLS, YYNGEE. DNA for the CDR3: TGTGCCAGCAGCGTAGGTCAAGGACTGTCCACAGATACGCAGTATTTT. As protein: CASSVGQGLSTDTQYF.

The chain joins TRBV21-1 to TRBJ2-4; the DNA was not compared with TRBD1, the D call given in the table. TRBV21-1 is an annotated pseudogene. The CDR3 contains 16 residues. CDR3 sequence (DNA): TGTGCCAGCAGCACCCGACAGGCATTCGAGGAAAACATTCAGTACTTC. Translated: CASSTRQAFEENIQYF.

The chain recombines TRBV12-3 or TRBV12-4 with TRBJ1-5; tentatively, D is TRBD1 (5 bases). The CDR3 runs 12 residues. V lost 5 bases, J lost 6 bases, and 8 bases lay in between. The DNA for the CDR3 is TGTGCCAGCAGTGGGGACTTTCAGCCCCAGCATTTT. Amino acid sequence: CASSGDFQPQHF.

This sequence joins TRBV19 and TRBJ1-2; 8 nucleotides match TRBD1. CDR1 and CDR2 (germline): LNHDA, SQIVND (reference sequence). Unmatched junction bases numbered 7, after V lost 11 bases and J lost 8 bases. The CDR3 extends over 11 amino acids. CDR3 coding DNA: TGTGCCGGTGCAGGGGGCGGGGGCTACACCTTC. It is translated as CAGAGGGGYTF.

The chain's CDR3 is CASSQGPRVGIQYF. The CDR3 coding sequence is TGCGCCAGCAGCCAAGGTCCCAGGGTTGGCATTCAGTACTTC. The gene calls are TRBV4-3 and TRBJ2-4, with TRBD1 as a possible D gene (5 bases). V was cut by 1 base and J by 9 bases, with 13 bases left in between. CDR3 length: 14 residues. Germline V gene sequence: CDR1 LGHNA, CDR2 YSLEER.

The chain is built from TRBV7-8 and TRBJ2-2; 10 positions agree with TRBD1. The J segment lost 5 bases and the V segment lost 0 bases, leaving 12 bases of the junction unmatched. There are 19 residues in the CDR3. CDR1 is SGHVS, CDR2 FQNEAQ, per germline. CDR3 sequence reads: CASSLAIPSPGQGTGELFF. CDR3 in DNA: TGTGCCAGCAGCTTAGCAATTCCCAGTCCGGGACAGGGGACCGGGGAGCTGTTTTTT.

This clone has only one observation. The V and J genes are TRBV2 and TRBJ1-2, with D possibly being TRBD1 (5 bases). CDR3 length equals 14 residues. Looked up from germline, CDR1 is SNHLY and CDR2 is FYNNEI. V was trimmed by 3 bases and J by 4 bases, leaving 12 bases between them. The CDR3 loop reads CASSDDSRFYGYTF. CDR3 nucleotides: TGTGCCAGCAGTGACGACAGCCGATTCTATGGCTACACCTTC.

This sequence joins TRBV11-3 and TRBJ2-3, with 13 positions matching TRBD2. The V gene end was trimmed by 0 bases and the J gene end by 4 bases; junction bases not matched to a gene: 10. The CDR3 has 19 residues. Germline V lookup: CDR1 SGHNT, CDR2 YENEEA. CDR3 in DNA: TGTGCCAGCAGCTTAGAAGGGGTGACTAGCGGGGGGCTGGCAGATACGCAGTATTTT. Translating gives CASSLEGVTSGGLADTQYF.

V usage is TRBV5-1 and J usage is TRBJ1-3; D remains ambiguous. Between the trimmed V and J ends, which lost 5 bases and 0 bases, there was a span of 12 bases. The CDR3 is 15 residues long. Germline V gene data show CDR1 as SGHRS and CDR2 as YFSETQ. The CDR3 region has the DNA TGCGCCAGCAGTTTGCGGGTGAACTCTGGAAACACCATATATTTT. It encodes CASSLRVNSGNTIYF.

The chain recombines TRBV27 with TRBJ1-5; 9 positions match TRBD1. Germline V gene data show CDR1 as MNHEY and CDR2 as SMNVEV (reference sequence). The V and J ends lost 4 bases and 4 bases, in that order; junction bases with no gene match: 11. The CDR3 sequence is 17 residues long. CDR3 sequence: CASSSIRMGQGNQPQHF. The CDR3 DNA reads as TGTGCCAGCAGTTCTATTAGAATGGGACAGGGTAATCAGCCCCAGCATTTT.